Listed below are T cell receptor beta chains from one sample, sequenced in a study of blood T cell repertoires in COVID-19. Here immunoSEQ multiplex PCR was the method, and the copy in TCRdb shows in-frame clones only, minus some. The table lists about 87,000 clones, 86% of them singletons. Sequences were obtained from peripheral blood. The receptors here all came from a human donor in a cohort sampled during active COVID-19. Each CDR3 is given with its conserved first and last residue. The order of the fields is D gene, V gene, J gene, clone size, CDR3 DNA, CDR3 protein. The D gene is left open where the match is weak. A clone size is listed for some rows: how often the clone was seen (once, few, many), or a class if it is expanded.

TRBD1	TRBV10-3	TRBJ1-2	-	TGTGCCATCAGTCTCGGACAGGGTTATGGCTACACCTTC	CAISLGQGYGYTF
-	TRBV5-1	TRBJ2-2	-	TGCGCCAGCAGTCTGAGCGCCGGGGAGCTGTTTTTT	CASSLSAGELFF
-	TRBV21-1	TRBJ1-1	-	TGTGCCAGCAGCAAAGAGGGGACAGGGTCTAATGAAGCTTTCTTT	CASSKEGTGSNEAFF
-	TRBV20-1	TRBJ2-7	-	TGCAGTGCTAACCCGGGCTACGAGCAGTACTTC	CSANPGYEQYF
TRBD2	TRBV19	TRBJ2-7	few	TGTGCCAGTAGTATGGGAGGGGCAATCTACGAGCAGTACTTC	CASSMGGAIYEQYF
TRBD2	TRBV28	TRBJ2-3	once	TGTGCCAGCCGGACTGGACTAGCGGGAGTCGGGTCGCAGTATACGCAGTATTTT	CASRTGLAGVGSQYTQYF
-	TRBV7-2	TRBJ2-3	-	TGTGCCAGCAGCACGGGGTTCACAGATACGCAGTATTTT	CASSTGFTDTQYF
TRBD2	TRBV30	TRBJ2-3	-	TGTGCCTGGAGTTTGGGACTAGTAATGGATACGCAGTATTTT	CAWSLGLVMDTQYF
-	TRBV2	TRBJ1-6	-	TGTGCCAGCAGTGAAGCGGCCCGTGATTCACCCCTCCACTTT	CASSEAARDSPLHF
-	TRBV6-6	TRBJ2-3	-	TGTGCCAGCAGCCCTCCTTTGGGGGAGGTGGGAGATACGCAGTATTTT	CASSPPLGEVGDTQYF
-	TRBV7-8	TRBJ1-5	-	TGTGCCAGCAGGACAGACAGCCCCAATCAGCCCCAGCATTTT	CASRTDSPNQPQHF
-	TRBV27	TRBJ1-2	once	TGTGCCAGCAGTTTTGGACCCGGGATTAGACATGGCTACACCTTC	CASSFGPGIRHGYTF
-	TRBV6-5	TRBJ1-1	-	TGTGCCAGCAGTTACGGCGGGCTTAGGACTGAAGCTTTCTTT	CASSYGGLRTEAFF
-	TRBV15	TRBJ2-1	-	TGTGCCACCAGCAGAGAACTAGATTACAATGAGCAGTTCTTC	CATSRELDYNEQFF
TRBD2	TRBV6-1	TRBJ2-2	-	TGTGCCAGCAGTGAAATCCTTGGGGCTAGCGGGAGGACCGGGGAGCTGTTTTTT	CASSEILGASGRTGELFF
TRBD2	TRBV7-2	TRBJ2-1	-	TGTGCCAGCAGCCCGGGACTAGCGGGGAGTAGTGAGCAGTTCTTC	CASSPGLAGSSEQFF
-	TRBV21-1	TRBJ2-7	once	TGTGCCAGCAGCAAAGGAAGAAACAGGGCGTTTAGCTCCTACGAGCAGTACTTC	CASSKGRNRAFSSYEQYF
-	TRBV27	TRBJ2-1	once	TGTGCCAGCAGCCTCTATACCCAAGACAATGAGCAGTTCTTC	CASSLYTQDNEQFF
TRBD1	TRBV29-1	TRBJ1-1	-	TGCAGCGCGGGACAGTTAAGTACTGAAGCTTTCTTT	CSAGQLSTEAFF
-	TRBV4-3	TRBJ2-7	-	TGCGCCAGCAGCCCCGAACTAGTTTCGGGCGAGCAGTACTTC	CASSPELVSGEQYF
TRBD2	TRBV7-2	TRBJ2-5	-	TGTGCCAGCAGCTGGGGGACTAGCGGGGGGCCCCTTCGGGAGACCCAGTACTTC	CASSWGTSGGPLRETQYF
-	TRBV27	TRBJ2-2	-	TGTGCCAGCAGTTTCGACAGGGCGGGGACCGGGGAGCTGTTTTTT	CASSFDRAGTGELFF
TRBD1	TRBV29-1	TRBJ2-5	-	TGCAGCGCCCGGGGCACAGGGGGCGGCGAGACCCAGTACTTC	CSARGTGGGETQYF
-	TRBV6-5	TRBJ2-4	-	TGTGCCAGCAGCGGGGCCCCGGGACAAAAAAACATTCAGTACTTC	CASSGAPGQKNIQYF
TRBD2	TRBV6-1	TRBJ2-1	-	TGTGCCAGCAGTGAACTAGCGGGGGGGCTTATCGAGCAGTTCTTC	CASSELAGGLIEQFF
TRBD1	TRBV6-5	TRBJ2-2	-	TGTGCCAGCAGGGGCGACAGGGACACCGGGGAGCTGTTTTTT	CASRGDRDTGELFF
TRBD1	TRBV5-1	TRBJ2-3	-	TGCGCCAGCAGCTTTGGACAGGGTCCGACCACAGATACGCAGTATTTT	CASSFGQGPTTDTQYF
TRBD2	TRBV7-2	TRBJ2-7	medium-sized	TGTGCCAGCTCCGGGACTAAGTTCGAGCAGTACTTC	CASSGTKFEQYF
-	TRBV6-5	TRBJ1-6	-	TGTGCCAGCAGTTACAGCGGATCACCCCTCCACTTT	CASSYSGSPLHF
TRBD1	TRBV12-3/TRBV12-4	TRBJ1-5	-	TGTGCCAGCAGTCGTGGGACAGGTCGACAGCATTTT	CASSRGTGRQHF
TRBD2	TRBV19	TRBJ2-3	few	TGTGCCAGTAGTGGGGCCGGGACTAGCGGGCACCCTAGCACAGATACGCAGTATTTT	CASSGAGTSGHPSTDTQYF
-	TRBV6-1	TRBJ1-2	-	TGTGCCAGCAGTGAAATATGGGGAGACTATGGCTACACCTTC	CASSEIWGDYGYTF
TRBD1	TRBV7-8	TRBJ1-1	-	TGTGCCAGCAGCCGGACAGGCGGCACTGAAGCTTTCTTT	CASSRTGGTEAFF
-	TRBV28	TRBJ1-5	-	TGTGCCAGCAGTTTAAGGGGTGGCTATAGCAATCAGCCCCAGCATTTT	CASSLRGGYSNQPQHF
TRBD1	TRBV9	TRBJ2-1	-	TGTGCCAGCAGCTTTCGGACAGGCGAAAGCTCCTACAATGAGCAGTTCTTC	CASSFRTGESSYNEQFF
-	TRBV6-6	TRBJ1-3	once	TGTGCCACAGCGGAAGGCCTACTCTCTGGAAACACCATATATTTT	CATAEGLLSGNTIYF
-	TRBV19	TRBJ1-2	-	TGTGCCAGTAGTACCGACGGGGGGTCCTACTATGGCTACACCTTC	CASSTDGGSYYGYTF
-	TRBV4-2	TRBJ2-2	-	TGTGCCAGCAGCCAAGAGCCTCAGTCCGGGGAGCTGTTTTTT	CASSQEPQSGELFF
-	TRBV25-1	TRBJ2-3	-	TGTGCCAGCAGGGGACACTCGAGCACAGATACGCAGTATTTT	CASRGHSSTDTQYF
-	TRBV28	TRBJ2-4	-	TGTGCCAGCAGTTTACTCGCGGGAAGGAACATTCAGTACTTC	CASSLLAGRNIQYF
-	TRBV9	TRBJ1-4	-	TGTGCCAGCAGCCCCCGAGAGGGGGGGTTGCATGAAAAACTGTTTTTT	CASSPREGGLHEKLFF
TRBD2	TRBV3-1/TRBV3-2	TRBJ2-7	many	TGTGCCAGCAGCCTCGGGACTAGCGGGGGTTCCACCTACGAGCAGTACTTC	CASSLGTSGGSTYEQYF
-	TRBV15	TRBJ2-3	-	TGTGCCACCAGCGCGCGGGCGGGAAGCACAGATACGCAGTATTTT	CATSARAGSTDTQYF
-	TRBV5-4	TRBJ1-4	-	TGTGCCAGCAGCTTGACAGGTGTTGAAAAACTGTTTTTT	CASSLTGVEKLFF
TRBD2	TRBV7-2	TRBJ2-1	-	TGTGCCAGCAGCCGTTATGGGGCGGGGGGGCATAATGAGCAGTTCTTC	CASSRYGAGGHNEQFF
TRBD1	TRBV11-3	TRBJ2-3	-	TGTGCCACCCGGGACAGGGATACAGATACGCAGTATTTT	CATRDRDTDTQYF
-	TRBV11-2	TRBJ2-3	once	TGTGCCAGCAGCTTAGATGGCGGGGCCACAGATACGCAGTATTTT	CASSLDGGATDTQYF
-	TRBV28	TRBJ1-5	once	TGTGCCAGCACCCTCTTCAATCAGCCCCAGCATTTT	CASTLFNQPQHF
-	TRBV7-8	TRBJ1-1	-	TGTGCCAGCAGCTTAGGTGGGGGAGGGAACACTGAAGCTTTCTTT	CASSLGGGGNTEAFF
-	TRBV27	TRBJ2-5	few	TGTGCCAGCAGTCCAGGTGGCTACCAAGAGACCCAGTACTTC	CASSPGGYQETQYF
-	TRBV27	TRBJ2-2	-	TGTGCCAGCAGTCTCGCCGCGGCAGAGGTCACCGGGGAGCTGTTTTTT	CASSLAAAEVTGELFF
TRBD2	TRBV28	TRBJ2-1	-	TGTGCCAGCAGTCCCGGGTTTACTAGCGGTTACAATGAGCAGTTCTTC	CASSPGFTSGYNEQFF
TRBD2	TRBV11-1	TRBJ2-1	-	TGTGCCAGCAGCTTAGAGGGGCGGGTAGCGGGTGAGCAGTTCTTC	CASSLEGRVAGEQFF
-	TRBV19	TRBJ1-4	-	TGTGCCAGTAGTATAGTCGGGAAATTCGATGAAAAACTGTTTTTT	CASSIVGKFDEKLFF
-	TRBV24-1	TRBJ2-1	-	TGTGCCACCAGTGACATCTACAGGGACGGGGTTAGAGAGCAGTTCTTC	CATSDIYRDGVREQFF